This is a list of T cell receptor beta chains from one sample in a study of cytomegalovirus exposure and HLA in healthy donors. TCRdb's copy holds only in-frame clones and misses some; the assay was immunoSEQ multiplex PCR. In all, the sample yields roughly 80,000 clones. Sequencing was performed on PBMCs. These TCRs come from a man in his fifties in good health and CMV-seronegative. Each CDR3 is given with its conserved first and last residue. Fields, in order: V gene, J gene, D gene, CDR3 length, CDR3 protein, CDR3 DNA. A D gene is named only where the DNA matches it firmly.

v_gene: TRBV2
j_gene: TRBJ2-7
d_gene: TRBD1
len: 15
CDR3aa: CASSIQPGQALEQYF
CDR3nt: TGTGCCAGCAGTATACAACCGGGACAGGCGCTCGAGCAGTACTTC

v_gene: TRBV7-3
j_gene: TRBJ2-7
d_gene: NA
len: 17
CDR3aa: CASSLRQPIGSSYEQYF
CDR3nt: TGTGCCAGCAGCCTTAGACAGCCGATAGGAAGCTCCTACGAGCAGTACTTC

v_gene: TRBV7-6
j_gene: TRBJ1-3
d_gene: TRBD1
len: 15
CDR3aa: CASSGQGIRGNTIYF
CDR3nt: TGTGCCAGCAGCGGACAGGGGATTCGGGGAAACACCATATATTTT

v_gene: TRBV5-4
j_gene: TRBJ2-3
d_gene: TRBD2
len: 17
CDR3aa: CASSLGGTSGGTDTQYF
CDR3nt: TGTGCCAGCAGCTTGGGAGGGACTAGCGGGGGCACAGATACGCAGTATTTT

v_gene: TRBV19
j_gene: TRBJ2-7
d_gene: TRBD1
len: 14
CDR3aa: CASSLVGQAYEQYF
CDR3nt: TGTGCCAGTAGTCTCGTAGGACAGGCGTACGAGCAGTACTTC

v_gene: TRBV27
j_gene: TRBJ1-5
d_gene: TRBD1
len: 16
CDR3aa: CASSLSGTGGNQPQHF
CDR3nt: TGTGCCAGCAGTTTATCTGGAACAGGGGGCAATCAGCCCCAGCATTTT

v_gene: TRBV10-3
j_gene: TRBJ2-1
d_gene: NA
len: 16
CDR3aa: CAISDPREGGYNEQFF
CDR3nt: TGTGCCATCAGTGACCCCAGGGAGGGGGGGTACAATGAGCAGTTCTTC

v_gene: TRBV6-5
j_gene: TRBJ2-3
d_gene: TRBD2
len: 15
CDR3aa: CASSPSGGGWDTQYF
CDR3nt: TGTGCCAGCAGCCCGAGCGGGGGGGGGTGGGATACGCAGTATTTT

v_gene: TRBV2
j_gene: TRBJ2-2
d_gene: TRBD1
len: 14
CDR3aa: CASSTGVSTGELFF
CDR3nt: TGTGCCAGCAGCACAGGGGTTAGCACCGGGGAGCTGTTTTTT

v_gene: TRBV13
j_gene: TRBJ1-5
d_gene: NA
len: 16
CDR3aa: CASSPATGLGNQPQHF
CDR3nt: TGTGCCAGCAGCCCCGCGACAGGATTAGGCAATCAGCCCCAGCATTTT

v_gene: TRBV9
j_gene: TRBJ2-7
d_gene: NA
len: 14
CDR3aa: CASSVGGIAYEQYF
CDR3nt: TGTGCCAGCAGCGTAGGAGGCATTGCCTACGAGCAGTACTTC

v_gene: TRBV28
j_gene: TRBJ2-7
d_gene: TRBD1
len: 17
CDR3aa: CASSQWGYGTGAGEQYF
CDR3nt: TGTGCCAGCAGTCAATGGGGGTACGGGACAGGGGCAGGCGAGCAGTACTTC

v_gene: TRBV28
j_gene: TRBJ2-7
d_gene: TRBD2
len: 15
CDR3aa: CASSLSGGPTYEQYF
CDR3nt: TGTGCCAGCAGTCTTAGCGGGGGCCCCACCTACGAGCAGTACTTC

v_gene: TRBV6-1
j_gene: TRBJ2-7
d_gene: NA
len: 13
CDR3aa: CASEVSGTYEQYF
CDR3nt: TGTGCCAGCGAAGTCTCAGGGACCTACGAGCAGTACTTC

v_gene: TRBV10-3
j_gene: TRBJ2-1
d_gene: TRBD1
len: 16
CDR3aa: CAISESSGTDPNEQFF
CDR3nt: TGTGCCATCAGTGAGTCCTCCGGGACAGACCCCAATGAGCAGTTCTTC

v_gene: TRBV11-2
j_gene: TRBJ2-2
d_gene: TRBD2
len: 16
CDR3aa: CASGRSLAGGTGELFF
CDR3nt: TGTGCCAGCGGTCGGAGTCTAGCGGGGGGGACCGGGGAGCTGTTTTTT

v_gene: TRBV7-9
j_gene: TRBJ1-4
d_gene: NA
len: 13
CDR3aa: CASSSRGTEKLFF
CDR3nt: TGTGCCAGCAGCTCCAGGGGTACTGAAAAACTGTTTTTT

v_gene: TRBV6-5
j_gene: TRBJ1-2
d_gene: NA
len: 14
CDR3aa: CASSPTGRLDGYTF
CDR3nt: TGTGCCAGCAGTCCGACTGGGAGGTTGGATGGCTACACCTTC

v_gene: TRBV27
j_gene: TRBJ2-5
d_gene: TRBD2
len: 16
CDR3aa: CASSLRGAGGQETQYF
CDR3nt: TGTGCCAGCAGTTTAAGGGGCGCGGGGGGCCAAGAGACCCAGTACTTC

v_gene: TRBV7-2
j_gene: TRBJ1-2
d_gene: TRBD1
len: 16
CDR3aa: CASSLAVVGQTYGYTF
CDR3nt: TGTGCCAGCAGCTTAGCGGTAGTGGGACAGACATATGGCTACACCTTC

v_gene: TRBV23-1
j_gene: TRBJ2-7
d_gene: NA
len: 12
CDR3aa: CASSQKGRGQYF
CDR3nt: TGCGCCAGCAGTCAAAAGGGTAGGGGGCAGTACTTC

v_gene: TRBV28
j_gene: TRBJ1-1
d_gene: NA
len: 14
CDR3aa: CASSFGTMNTEAFF
CDR3nt: TGTGCCAGCAGTTTTGGCACAATGAACACTGAAGCTTTCTTT

v_gene: TRBV5-1
j_gene: TRBJ2-2
d_gene: NA
len: 13
CDR3aa: CASSLEATGELFF
CDR3nt: TGCGCCAGCAGCTTGGAAGCGACCGGGGAGCTGTTTTTT

v_gene: TRBV7-2
j_gene: TRBJ2-7
d_gene: NA
len: 14
CDR3aa: CASSSTTGNYEQYF
CDR3nt: TGTGCCAGCAGCTCCACAACCGGGAACTACGAGCAGTACTTC

v_gene: TRBV27
j_gene: TRBJ2-7
d_gene: NA
len: 13
CDR3aa: CASSLTGPYEQYF
CDR3nt: TGTGCCAGCAGTTTAACAGGGCCATACGAGCAGTACTTC

v_gene: TRBV9
j_gene: TRBJ1-6
d_gene: NA
len: 14
CDR3aa: CASSVRPGNSPLHF
CDR3nt: TGTGCCAGCAGCGTCCGCCCGGGTAATTCACCCCTCCACTTT

v_gene: TRBV7-2
j_gene: TRBJ1-5
d_gene: TRBD1
len: 19
CDR3aa: CASSLRGLGPPEGNQPQHF
CDR3nt: TGTGCCAGCAGCTTAAGGGGGCTTGGCCCACCCGAGGGCAATCAGCCCCAGCATTTT

v_gene: TRBV18
j_gene: TRBJ2-1
d_gene: TRBD1
len: 15
CDR3aa: CASSPGTGDWSEQFF
CDR3nt: TGTGCCAGCTCACCGGGGACAGGGGATTGGAGTGAGCAGTTCTTC

v_gene: TRBV2
j_gene: TRBJ2-5
d_gene: NA
len: 15
CDR3aa: CASREGLGHRGSEYF
CDR3nt: TGTGCCAGCAGGGAGGGACTAGGGCACAGGGGTTCGGAGTACTTC

v_gene: TRBV10-2
j_gene: TRBJ2-5
d_gene: TRBD1
len: 14
CDR3aa: CASMTGTGKETQYF
CDR3nt: TGCGCCAGCATGACTGGGACAGGGAAAGAGACCCAGTACTTC

v_gene: TRBV5-5
j_gene: TRBJ2-7
d_gene: TRBD1
len: 17
CDR3aa: CASGNRDRNPLGYEQYF
CDR3nt: TGTGCCAGCGGTAACCGGGACAGGAATCCGCTGGGATACGAGCAGTACTTC

v_gene: TRBV18
j_gene: TRBJ1-1
d_gene: TRBD1
len: 17
CDR3aa: CASSPGQGVFTNTEAFF
CDR3nt: TGTGCCAGCTCCCCGGGACAGGGGGTGTTCACGAACACTGAAGCTTTCTTT

v_gene: TRBV9
j_gene: TRBJ2-3
d_gene: TRBD1
len: 14
CDR3aa: CASSGDRVIDTQYF
CDR3nt: TGTGCCAGCAGCGGGGACAGGGTGATAGATACGCAGTATTTT

v_gene: TRBV5-5
j_gene: TRBJ1-1
d_gene: TRBD1
len: 16
CDR3aa: CASSHLTGQGNTEAFF
CDR3nt: TGTGCCAGCAGCCACCTCACGGGACAGGGAAACACTGAAGCTTTCTTT

v_gene: TRBV10-3
j_gene: TRBJ2-5
d_gene: TRBD1
len: 14
CDR3aa: CAISEGQAQETQYF
CDR3nt: TGTGCCATCAGTGAGGGACAGGCTCAAGAGACCCAGTACTTC

v_gene: TRBV10-3
j_gene: TRBJ1-1
d_gene: TRBD1
len: 13
CDR3aa: CAILGTANTEAFF
CDR3nt: TGTGCCATCCTTGGGACAGCGAACACTGAAGCTTTCTTT

v_gene: TRBV7-3
j_gene: TRBJ1-1
d_gene: NA
len: 13
CDR3aa: CASSPQMNTEAFF
CDR3nt: TGTGCCAGCAGCCCTCAGATGAACACTGAAGCTTTCTTT

v_gene: TRBV7-9
j_gene: TRBJ1-5
d_gene: TRBD1
len: 13
CDR3aa: CASSRQGDQPQHF
CDR3nt: TGTGCCAGCAGCCGACAGGGGGATCAGCCCCAGCATTTT

v_gene: TRBV7-9
j_gene: TRBJ2-3
d_gene: NA
len: 14
CDR3aa: CASSSQRGSDTQYF
CDR3nt: TGTGCCAGCAGCTCTCAACGGGGGTCAGATACGCAGTATTTT

v_gene: TRBV29-1
j_gene: TRBJ1-2
d_gene: TRBD1
len: 14
CDR3aa: CSVGLTGGNYGYTF
CDR3nt: TGCAGCGTTGGGCTGACAGGGGGTAACTATGGCTACACCTTC

v_gene: TRBV5-6
j_gene: TRBJ2-7
d_gene: TRBD2
len: 15
CDR3aa: CASSPGGTQAYEQYF
CDR3nt: TGTGCCAGCAGCCCCGGGGGGACGCAGGCCTACGAGCAGTACTTC

v_gene: TRBV2
j_gene: TRBJ2-2
d_gene: NA
len: 13
CDR3aa: CAMRSRGSGELFF
CDR3nt: TGTGCCATGAGAAGCAGGGGATCCGGGGAGCTGTTTTTT